One sample yielded the 3 T cell receptor beta chains listed below, sequenced in a study of cytomegalovirus exposure and HLA in healthy donors. The PCR contained 60 Vbeta and 13 Jbeta primers. Data came from immunoSEQ multiplex PCR; TCRdb stores just in-frame clones and leaves some out. The listing records roughly 140,000 clones. The source material was PBMCs. These receptors were taken from a man in his forties in good health and CMV-seronegative.

This chain links TRBV18 with TRBJ1-1, with unresolved D. The V gene lost 0 bases and the J gene lost 6 bases, with 8 bases spanning the gap. Germline assignment: CDR1 KGHSH and CDR2 LQKENI. The CDR3 runs to 13 residues. The CDR3 region is CASSPPGAAEAFF. The CDR3 coding sequence is TGTGCCAGCTCACCACCAGGAGCGGCTGAAGCTTTCTTT.

The chain recombines TRBV28 with TRBJ2-7, with 9 bases aligning to TRBD2. With 6 bases clipped from V and 6 bases from J, the junction kept 12 bases outside the gene matches. CDR3 length: 15 residues. The germline CDR1 and CDR2 sequences are MDHEN and SYDVKM. In DNA, the CDR3 is TGTGCCAGCAGGTATGGGACTAGCTATTGGCGCGAGCAGTACTTC. As protein: CASRYGTSYWREQYF.

V usage is TRBV5-6 and J usage is TRBJ2-7; TRBD1 matches at 7 bases. The CDR3 contains 12 residues. Germline CDR1 reads SGHDT; CDR2 reads YYEEEE. Germline trimming cut 4 bases from V and 8 bases from J; bases unmatched to any gene: 6. The CDR3 sequence is CASSRQGQKQYF. CDR3 nucleotides: TGTGCCAGCAGCCGGCAGGGACAGAAGCAGTACTTC.